These 16 T cell receptor beta chains originate from one sample sequenced in a study of PD-1 blockade in classical Hodgkin lymphoma. Every patient had relapsed following autologous stem cell transplantation, and cohorts differed in brentuximab vedotin exposure. TCRdb keeps only in-frame clones here, not all; method: immunoSEQ multiplex PCR. The table records more than 35,000 clones, about 82% of them present only once. The material was peripheral blood mononuclear cells (PBMCs), obtained at baseline. These receptor sequences come from a human donor with classical Hodgkin lymphoma.

The V and J genes are TRBV5-1 and TRBJ1-1; a weak D match, TRBD1 (5 bases). The CDR3 is 14 residues long. The germline CDR1 and CDR2 sequences are SGHRS and YFSETQ. With 0 bases removed from V and 1 base from J, the gap between germline ends came to 7 bases. The CDR3 protein is CASSLAGGNTEAFF. The CDR3 DNA sequence: TGCGCCAGCAGCTTGGCTGGGGGGAACACTGAAGCTTTCTTT. The entire variable domain, with the rest obtained from reference TRBV5-1 and TRBJ1-1, is as follows: KAGVTQTPRYLIKTRGQQVTLSCSPISGHRSVSWYQQTPGQGLQFLFEYFSETQRNKGNFPGRFSGRQFSNSRSEMNVSTLELGDSALYLCASSLAGGNTEAFFGQGTRLTVV.

This clone appeared a few times. This sequence joins TRBV4-3 and TRBJ1-1, with 12 bases identical to TRBD1. V shed 5 bases and J 3 bases; nucleotides not matched to a gene: 7. The CDR3 runs 16 residues. From germline, CDR1 is LGHNA and CDR2 YSLEER. CDR3 amino acids: CASSVGTGGLYTEAFF. The CDR3 DNA reads TGCGCCAGCAGCGTTGGGACAGGGGGCTTATACACTGAAGCTTTCTTT.

The chain has TRBV11-2 and TRBJ2-2, with TRBD2 identical over 9 bases. The CDR3 is 16 amino acids. V shed 5 bases and J 1 base; nucleotides not matched to a gene: 5. Per the germline V gene, CDR1 is SGHAT and CDR2 is FQNNGV. DNA for the CDR3: TGTGCCAGCAGCATCCTAGCGGGAAAGAACACCGGGGAGCTGTTTTTT. Translation: CASSILAGKNTGELFF.

In its sample, this clone ranks as medium-sized (0.01 to 0.1%). V is TRBV9 and J is TRBJ1-5; D is unclear. The CDR3 has 14 residues. CDR1 SGDLS and CDR2 YYNGEE come from the germline V gene. V gave up 5 bases and J gave up 0 bases, with 9 bases separating them. CDR3 in DNA: TGTGCCAGCAGTGAAGAGAGTAGCAATCAGCCCCAGCATTTT. Translated, it gives CASSEESSNQPQHF.

This chain joins TRBV19 and TRBJ1-2; the D gene is possibly TRBD1 (5 bases). The germline V gene encodes CDR1 LNHDA and CDR2 SQIVND (reference sequence). This CDR3 comprises 13 residues. Trimming pared 0 bases from V and 7 bases from J, leaving 9 bases between. CDR3 amino acids: CASSIDWGSGYTF. The CDR3 bases are TGTGCCAGTAGTATAGACTGGGGGAGTGGCTACACCTTC. The complete variable domain, with remaining parts taken from reference TRBV19 and TRBJ1-2, reads DGGITQSPKYLFRKEGQNVTLSCEQNLNHDAMYWYRQDPGQGLRLIYYSQIVNDFQKGDIAEGYSVSREKKESFPLTVTSAQKNPTAFYLCASSIDWGSGYTFGSGTRLTVV.

In its sample, this clone was seen a few times. This chain uses TRBV6-5 with TRBJ2-7, with 8 bases lining up with TRBD2. Per the germline V gene, CDR1 is MNHEY and CDR2 is SVGAGI. The CDR3 has 13 amino acids. V shed 8 bases, J shed 3 bases, and the junction held 6 bases outside the gene matches. The CDR3 loop is CASRIAGSYEQYF. CDR3 sequence (DNA): TGTGCCAGCCGAATAGCGGGAAGCTACGAGCAGTACTTC.

The chain has TRBV7-2 and TRBJ1-1; unclear D gene. Germline CDR1 reads SGHTA; CDR2 reads FQGNSA. The CDR3 totals 13 residues. The V and J ends lost 6 bases and 1 base respectively, with 9 bases between them. The CDR3 region has the DNA TGTGCCAGCAGGAGTAACTCGAACACTGAAGCTTTCTTT. This sequence encodes CASRSNSNTEAFF.

This clone came up once. V is TRBV10-1 and J is TRBJ2-3; D is possibly TRBD1 or TRBD2 (6 bases each). Trimming stripped 3 bases from V and 9 bases from J, with 13 bases between. CDR3 length: 13 residues. Germline V gene data show CDR1 as WNHNN and CDR2 as SYGVQD (reference sequence). CDR3: CASSDQRGATQYF. For the CDR3, the DNA is TGCGCCAGCAGTGACCAAAGGGGGGCAACGCAGTATTTT.

This chain uses TRBV6-1 with TRBJ1-1, with unresolved D. V shed 2 bases and J shed 0 bases, with 1 base lying between them. Germline V CDR1 and CDR2: MNHNS, SASEGT. CDR3 length: 12 amino acids. CDR3 loop: CASSELNTEAFF. CDR3 coding DNA: TGTGCCAGCAGTGAACTGAACACTGAAGCTTTCTTT.

V usage is TRBV30 and J usage is TRBJ2-7; tentatively, D is TRBD1 (5 bases). V lost 5 bases, J lost 3 bases, and 14 bases lay in between. This CDR3 is 13 amino acids long. Germline V gives CDR1 GTSNPN, CDR2 SVGIG (reference sequence). The CDR3 region has the DNA TGTGCCTGGGGGTGGGGCTCCGGCTACGAGCAGTACTTC. Amino acid sequence: CAWGWGSGYEQYF.

This clone appeared a few times. This chain connects TRBV25-1 to TRBJ2-2; 9 bases agree with TRBD1. The V segment lost 3 bases and the J segment 7 bases; nucleotides outside the gene matches: 9. This CDR3 is 16 amino acids long. Per the germline V gene, CDR1 is MGHDK and CDR2 is SYGVNS. The CDR3 nucleotides read TGTGCCAGCAGTGACCGGAGGACAGGGGTCGGCGGGGAGCTGTTTTTT. Its protein is CASSDRRTGVGGELFF.

This clone was observed a few times. The chain recombines TRBV28 with TRBJ1-2, with D possibly TRBD1 on 5 matching bases. Trimming cost V 5 bases and J 5 bases, with 12 bases left between them. The CDR3 runs 13 residues. Looked up from germline, CDR1 is MDHEN and CDR2 is SYDVKM. As DNA, the CDR3 is TGTGCCAGCAGTCGCCTCGACAGTTATGGCTACACCTTC. This gives the protein CASSRLDSYGYTF.

This clone showed up just a few times. The chain carries TRBV6-1 and TRBJ1-2; 9 bases match TRBD1. CDR3 length equals 16 residues. V lost 0 bases to trimming and J lost 4 bases; unmatched junction nucleotides: 6. Germline V gives CDR1 MNHNS, CDR2 SASEGT. This chain's CDR3 is CASSEAIQGAFYGYTF. The DNA of the CDR3 is TGTGCCAGCAGTGAAGCGATACAGGGGGCGTTCTATGGCTACACCTTC.

In its sample, this clone is medium-sized. The chain links TRBV19 to TRBJ2-7; 9 positions match TRBD1. The CDR3 sequence is 14 residues long. Germline V lookup: CDR1 LNHDA, CDR2 SQIVND (reference sequence). The junction had 7 bases not matched to a gene; V was cut back by 9 bases and J by 1 base. CDR3 region: CASAQGASSYEQYF. Here the CDR3 DNA reads TGTGCCAGCGCACAGGGGGCTTCTTCCTACGAGCAGTACTTC.

This rearrangement joins TRBV7-6 to TRBJ2-7; 10 bases agree with TRBD1. Germline CDR1 reads SGHVS; CDR2 reads FNYEAQ. J gave up 3 bases and V 4 bases, and 9 bases lay outside the gene matches. CDR3 length equals 16 residues. The CDR3 region has the DNA TGTGCCAGCAGCTCAGGGGCCGGGACAGGGGACTACGAGCAGTACTTC. Protein sequence: CASSSGAGTGDYEQYF. Full variable domain (outside the CDR3, taken from reference TRBV7-6 and TRBJ2-7): GAGVSQSPRYKVTKRGQDVALRCDPISGHVSLYWYRQALGQGPEFLTYFNYEAQQDKSGLPNDRFSAERPEGSISTLTIQRTEQRDSAMYRCASSSGAGTGDYEQYFGPGTRLTVT.

This clone came up once. The chain uses TRBV6-5 and TRBJ2-7, with D perhaps assigned TRBD1 or TRBD2 (5 bases each). CDR1 MNHEY and CDR2 SVGAGI come from the germline V gene. V was clipped by 2 bases and J by 5 bases, with 19 bases between them. The CDR3 has 16 amino acids. This CDR3 reads CASSYTQGYRGDEQYF. In DNA form, the CDR3 reads TGTGCCAGCAGTTACACCCAGGGTTACCGAGGGGACGAGCAGTACTTC.